The clone carrying this TCR beta chain was picked up one time. The CDR3 loop spans 13 amino acids. The germline V gene encodes CDR1 SGHTA and CDR2 FQGNSA. Trimming shortened V by 5 bases and J by 4 bases, and 11 bases separated the two germline ends. Seattle researchers signed up patients amid active infection and tracked them longitudinally. The entry originates in a study of blood T cell repertoires in COVID-19. In the study overall: Acute and convalescent COVID-19 samples came from the United States, Italy and Spain. T cells, B-cell-depleted T cells, or PBMCs supplied cDNA or gDNA.

In the authors' workflow: For nucleated cells, counts were estimated from reference gene primer amplification. TCRdb keeps only in-frame clones here, not all; method: immunoSEQ multiplex PCR. V and J calls and clone size are copied from that table; D and trimming were computed from the DNA. The sample contains about 400,000 clones, about 88% of which appear only once. This clonotype was sampled from a woman aged 55-69 years with COVID-19, enrolled during active disease. The sequenced material came from peripheral blood. The chain couples TRBV7-2 to TRBJ1-2; D ambiguous. CDR3 coding DNA: TGTGCCAGCAGCCCCACAGCCTCCTATGGCTACACCTTC. Translation gives CASSPTASYGYTF.